The clone carrying this T cell receptor (beta chain) appeared a few times. Its antigen remains unknown. TCRdb reassembled clones from the PCR reads with MiXCR. The table lists 7,000 to 8,000 clones, about 33% of them singletons. This CDR3 has 17 residues. J was trimmed by 7 bases and V by 5 bases; bases with no gene match: 13. From germline, CDR1 is MRHNA and CDR2 SNTAGT. There were no patients who had received any treatment before thyroid surgery. The entry originates in a study of metastatic and nonmetastatic thyroid tumors. Study-wide results and caveats: Compared with benign nodules, malignant thyroid tumors were reported to have significantly higher TCR beta diversity in both blood and tumor.

The receptor was derived from a female donor with papillary thyroid cancer or a benign thyroid nodule (not recorded which). Some clones in this sample may be carry-over from other donors' samples. The V and J genes are TRBV6-4 and TRBJ2-1, with TRBD2 identical over 11 bases. Input material: tumor tissue. CDR3 protein: CASSPDSGGAGINEQFF. The CDR3 region has the DNA TGTGCCAGCAGTCCGGATAGCGGGGGGGCCGGGATAAATGAGCAGTTCTTC.